The next 8 T cell receptor beta chains were all read from a single sample in a study of blood T cell repertoires in COVID-19. The table came from immunoSEQ multiplex PCR; TCRdb's copy has only in-frame clones and leaves some out. This table has about 260,000 clones, about 88% appearing once. Sequenced input: peripheral blood. Receptor source: a man aged 55 to 70 who had recovered from COVID-19.

The chain couples TRBV19 to TRBJ1-1; D is possibly TRBD1 (5 bases). Looked up from germline, CDR1 is LNHDA and CDR2 is SQIVND (reference sequence). The CDR3 runs 16 residues. V was shortened by 4 bases and J by 0 bases, with 15 bases between the two germline ends. In DNA form, the CDR3 reads TGTGCCAGTAGTAGGCAGGGAGGGAATTTGAACACTGAAGCTTTCTTT. Translating it yields CASSRQGGNLNTEAFF.

The CDR3 spells CASFLAGRTDTQYF. The CDR3 nucleotides are TGTGCCAGCTTTCTCGCGGGGAGGACAGATACGCAGTATTTT. The chain couples TRBV6-5 to TRBJ2-3; D might be TRBD2 (6 bases). The CDR3 contains 14 residues. Germline CDR1 reads MNHEY; CDR2 reads SVGAGI. V was clipped by 8 bases and J by 3 bases, with 15 bases between them.

This clone was seen a few times. The chain recombines TRBV6-1 with TRBJ1-5; 7 positions match TRBD1. This CDR3 contains 16 residues. V gave up 4 bases and J gave up 2 bases; unmatched junction bases: 8. In germline, CDR1 is MNHNS, CDR2 SASEGT. The CDR3, as DNA: TGTGCCAGCAGTGGGAAAACAGGGGTTGGCAATCAGCCCCAGCATTTT. This encodes CASSGKTGVGNQPQHF.

This clone is a singleton in its sample. The junction does not match germline at one end; this may be a read error. This chain links TRBV5-1 with TRBJ1-1; D is possibly TRBD1 (5 bases). The CDR3 is made up of 14 amino acids. Germline assignment: CDR1 SGHRS and CDR2 YFSETQ. The CDR3 DNA reads as TGCGCCAGCACCTTGGGGCCGCAGAACACTGAAGCTTTCTTT. Protein product: CASTLGPQNTEAFF.

The chain employs TRBV4-2 and TRBJ2-4; 9 positions agree with TRBD1. Germline values: CDR1 LGHNA, CDR2 YNFKEQ. The CDR3 is made up of 13 amino acids. Trimming cost V 4 bases and J 7 bases; bases outside gene matches: 2. In DNA, the CDR3 is TGTGCCAGCAGCCTCGGGACAGGGAACATTCAGTACTTC. This codes for CASSLGTGNIQYF.

The chain joins TRBV30 to TRBJ2-6, with D maybe TRBD2 (7 bases). V lost 0 bases and J lost 4, with 10 bases in between. This CDR3 is built from 15 residues. CDR1 GTSNPN and CDR2 SVGIG come from the germline V gene (reference sequence). CDR3 region: CAWSVGGAGANVLTF. Here the CDR3 DNA reads TGTGCCTGGAGTGTAGGGGGGGCCGGGGCCAACGTCCTGACTTTC.

V is TRBV5-3 and J is TRBJ2-3, with unresolved D. TRBV5-3 is annotated as an ORF whose role is uncertain. This CDR3 comprises 18 residues. Trimming shortened V by 0 bases and J by 1 base, and 18 bases separated the two germline ends. The CDR3 coding sequence is TGTGCCAGAAGCTTGGGGTTTATAGTTGACATGTGCACAGATACGCAGTATTTT. It is translated as CARSLGFIVDMCTDTQYF.

The chain carries TRBV5-1 and TRBJ1-1; TRBD1 matches 7 bases. Germline CDR1 reads SGHRS; CDR2 reads YFSETQ. This CDR3 contains 15 residues. V shed 0 bases, J shed 0 bases, and the junction held 2 bases outside the gene matches. CDR3 loop: CASSLGGQLNTEAFF. The CDR3 DNA follows: TGCGCCAGCAGCTTGGGGGGACAGCTGAACACTGAAGCTTTCTTT.